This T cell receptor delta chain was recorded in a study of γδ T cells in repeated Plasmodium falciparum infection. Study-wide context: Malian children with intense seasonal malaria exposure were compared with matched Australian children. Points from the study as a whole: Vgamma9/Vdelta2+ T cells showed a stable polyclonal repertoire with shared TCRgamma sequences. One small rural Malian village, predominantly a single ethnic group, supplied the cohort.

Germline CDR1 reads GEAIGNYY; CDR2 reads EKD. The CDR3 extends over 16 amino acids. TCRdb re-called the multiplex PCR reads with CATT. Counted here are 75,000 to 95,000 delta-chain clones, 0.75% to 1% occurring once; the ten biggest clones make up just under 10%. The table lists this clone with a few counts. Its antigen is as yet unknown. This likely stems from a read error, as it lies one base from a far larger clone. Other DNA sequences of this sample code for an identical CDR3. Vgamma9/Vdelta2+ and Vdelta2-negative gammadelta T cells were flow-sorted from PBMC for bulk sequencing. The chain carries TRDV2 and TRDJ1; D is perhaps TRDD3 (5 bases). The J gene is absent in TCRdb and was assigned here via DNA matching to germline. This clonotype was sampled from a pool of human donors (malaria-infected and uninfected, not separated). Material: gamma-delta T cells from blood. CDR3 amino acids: CACDTEGETYTDKLIF. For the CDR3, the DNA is TGTGCCTGCGACACCGAAGGGGAGACTTACACCGATAAACTCATCTTT.